The clone carrying this T cell receptor beta chain was seen more than once but under ten times. The entry originates in a study of beta chain features in type 1 diabetes. As every portion of the isolated RNA was reverse transcribed, the sequencing read expressed TCRB transcripts. Using immunoSEQ multiplex PCR, the repertoire was profiled, and TCRdb retains in-frame clones only, with some absent. The top ten clones hold roughly 0.017% of a sample with about 360,000 clones, 10% to 15% of them seen once. The germline CDR1 and CDR2 sequences are KGHSH and LQKENI. The ends lost 6 bases at V and 9 bases at J; junction bases unmatched: 14. This CDR3 has 15 residues.

Sequencing was performed on naive CD4+ T cells from blood. The clonotype originates from a man aged 18 to 30 in good health. The chain recombines TRBV18 with TRBJ2-1; the match to TRBD1 covers 7 bases. CDR3 region: CASSPRQGKESEQFF. CDR3 bases: TGTGCCAGCTCGCCGAGACAGGGTAAAGAGAGTGAGCAGTTCTTC.